This TCR beta chain stems from a study of T cells in Graves' hyperthyroidism and ophthalmopathy. RNA transcripts provided the source from which TCR beta CDR3 regions were amplified. First-round RT-PCR with HTBI primers amplified the TCR CDR3 region. From the multiplex PCR reads, TCRdb called clonotypes with MiXCR, one entry per CDR3 protein. The sample yields about 560,000 distinct CDR3 sequences, approximately 15% seen once. The sequencing input was blood. The TCR comes from a woman aged 18 to 35 with Graves' hyperthyroidism.

The CDR3 nucleotides are TGTGCCAGCAGTTTTACCGGGACTAGTAGCCAGCCCCAGCATTTT. Amino acid sequence: CASSFTGTSSQPQHF. This chain connects TRBV6-1 to TRBJ1-5; weak D call: TRBD1 (5 bases). Trimming cost V 5 bases and J 7 bases, with 18 bases left between them. The CDR3 spans 15 residues. Germline assignment: CDR1 MNHNS and CDR2 SASEGT.